This T cell receptor (beta chain) originates from a study of patients and donors after allogeneic stem cell transplantation. One entry per CDR3 protein, called by TCRdb with MiXCR from the RT-PCR reads. The data hold fewer than 180,000 distinct CDR3 sequences, with about a third observed a single time. The CDR3 consists of 14 residues. With 6 bases removed from V and 5 bases from J, the gap between germline ends came to 16 bases. This clonotype was seen repeatedly, ten times or more. The receptor comes from a human donor who was either an allogeneic HSCT recipient or a stem cell or donor lymphocyte infusion donor (not recorded which). It is not recorded whose cells these are; they may come from a transplant donor. The sample comprised blood, either unsorted or a sorted T cell fraction (not recorded which). The rearrangement uses TRBV12-3 or TRBV12-4 and TRBJ1-2; D perhaps matches TRBD1 (6 bases). For the CDR3, the DNA is TGTGCCAGCAGACCTCCCGGGGGGCAGTATGGCTACACCTTC. Encoded protein: CASRPPGGQYGYTF.